The entry below describes one T cell receptor (beta chain). The antigen is undetermined. The data stem from a study of T cell responses to AZD1222 COVID-19 vaccine. Points from the study as a whole: Nearly half of spike-specific TCRs reportedly go after variant regions that carry no mutations.

V lost 7 bases to trimming and J lost 2 bases, with 18 bases between them. This CDR3 spans 16 amino acids. Germline V lookup: CDR1 LNHDA, CDR2 SQIVND (reference sequence). The repertoire was sequenced with immunoSEQ multiplex PCR; TCRdb's copy has only in-frame clones and lacks some. The sample yields roughly 170,000 clones, about 90% seen once. The origin of this receptor is an adult in good health. Sequenced material: peripheral blood, taken on day 0 of AZD1222 vaccination. This chain connects TRBV19 to TRBJ1-5, with D maybe TRBD1 (5 bases). The CDR3 nucleotides are TGTGCCAGTATCGAGCGGGGCGGGGCTGGCAATCAGCCCCAGCATTTT. It encodes CASIERGGAGNQPQHF.